The 11 T cell receptor beta chains below come from one sample, sequenced in a study of blood T cell repertoires in COVID-19. The assay was immunoSEQ multiplex PCR, and TCRdb's table has in-frame clones only and misses some. The sample contains some 200,000 clones, 85% of which appear only once. Source material: peripheral blood. The receptor source for this set is a man aged 60 to 75 with COVID-19, enrolled during active disease.

The chain employs TRBV7-9 and TRBJ1-2; D uncertain. The V end was cut by 1 base, the J end by 3 bases, with 9 bases between. In germline, CDR1 is SEHNR, CDR2 FQNEAQ (reference sequence). The CDR3 has 14 residues. The CDR3 loop reads CASSLEAKYYGYTF. The CDR3 DNA reads TGTGCCAGCAGCTTAGAAGCCAAATACTATGGCTACACCTTC. The full variable domain, completed using reference TRBV7-9 and TRBJ1-2, is DTGVSQNPRHKITKRGQNVTFRCDPISEHNRLYWYRQTLGQGPEFLTYFQNEAQLEKSRLLSDRFSAERPKGSFSTLEIQRTEQGDSAMYLCASSLEAKYYGYTFGSGTRLTVV.

This clone was seen only once. This chain uses TRBV30 with TRBJ2-7, with TRBD2 matching over 7 bases. The CDR3 loop spans 13 amino acids. Germline CDR1 GTSNPN, CDR2 SVGIG (reference sequence). The trim removed 6 bases at V and 7 bases at J, leaving 12 bases unmatched. The CDR3: CACSLGPGREQYF. As DNA, the CDR3 is TGTGCCTGCTCCCTGGGTCCCGGGAGGGAGCAGTACTTC.

V is TRBV10-1 and J is TRBJ2-7; possibly TRBD1 for D (6 bases). CDR1 and CDR2 (germline): WNHNN, SYGVQD (reference sequence). The CDR3 has 14 amino acids. The V end was cut by 3 bases, the J end by 1 base, with 10 bases between. The CDR3 DNA is TGCGCCAGCAGTGAAGGCAGGGGATCCTACGAGCAGTACTTC. This translates into CASSEGRGSYEQYF.

The chain recombines TRBV5-1 with TRBJ1-6; D is ambiguous. The CDR3 is made up of 15 amino acids. Germline V lookup: CDR1 SGHRS, CDR2 YFSETQ. The ends were cut back, 4 bases at V and 7 bases at J, with 15 bases in the middle. CDR3 sequence reads: CASSPSGNRNSPLHF. For the CDR3, the DNA is TGCGCCAGCAGCCCCTCCGGGAATAGGAATTCACCCCTCCACTTT.

The rearrangement links TRBV27 to TRBJ1-6; 7 nucleotides line up with TRBD1. The CDR3 is 15 residues long. The V gene's germline CDR1 is MNHEY and CDR2 SMNVEV (reference sequence). V gave up 3 bases and J gave up 6 bases; unmatched junction bases: 5. CDR3 in amino acids: CASSLRRGTNSPLHF. CDR3 DNA: TGTGCCAGCAGTTTGCGCAGGGGGACTAATTCACCCCTCCACTTT.

V and J are TRBV14 and TRBJ1-2; tentative D call: TRBD1 (6 bases). CDR1 is SGHDN and CDR2 is FVKESK in the germline V gene. CDR3 length: 17 residues. V was shortened by 0 bases and J by 8 bases, with 22 bases between the two germline ends. Here the CDR3 reads CASSQDLWGRWERGYTF. CDR3 sequence (DNA): TGTGCCAGCAGCCAAGATCTTTGGGGGCGTTGGGAGAGGGGCTACACCTTC.

The rearrangement uses TRBV19 and TRBJ1-5; TRBD1 aligns across 8 bases. The CDR3 loop spans 16 amino acids. V lost 3 bases and J lost 4; bases outside the gene matches: 8. Germline values: CDR1 LNHDA, CDR2 SQIVND (reference sequence). The CDR3 sequence: CASSMRGQVRNQPQHF. In DNA form, the CDR3 reads TGTGCCAGTAGTATGAGGGGACAGGTCCGTAATCAGCCCCAGCATTTT.

The V gene is TRBV6-1, the J gene TRBJ2-2; 7 positions match TRBD2. Unmatched junction bases numbered 9, after V lost 5 bases and J lost 3 bases. The germline V gene has CDR1 MNHNS and CDR2 SASEGT. This CDR3 is 16 amino acids long. CDR3 loop: CASSQGASGHTGELFF. The CDR3 bases are TGTGCCAGCAGTCAAGGGGCTAGCGGACACACCGGGGAGCTGTTTTTT.

This chain uses TRBV18 with TRBJ2-1, with 8 bases matching TRBD2. V shed 3 bases and J 6 bases; nucleotides not matched to a gene: 4. CDR3 length: 14 amino acids. Germline V lookup: CDR1 KGHSH, CDR2 LQKENI. The CDR3 coding sequence is TGTGCCAGCTCACCCGGGACTAGTCTCAATGAGCAGTTCTTC. This gives the protein CASSPGTSLNEQFF.

The gene calls are TRBV30 and TRBJ2-2; D might be TRBD2 (6 bases). The germline V gene encodes CDR1 GTSNPN and CDR2 SVGIG (reference sequence). The CDR3 loop spans 13 amino acids. V lost 3 bases to trimming and J lost 4 bases, with 9 bases between them. The CDR3 DNA sequence: TGTGCCTGGAGCGGGAGTGCCACCGGGGAGCTGTTTTTT. Residues: CAWSGSATGELFF. The whole variable domain, filled in from reference TRBV30 and TRBJ2-2, reads SQTIHQWPATLVQPVGSPLSLECTVEGTSNPNLYWYRQAAGRGLQLLFYSVGIGQISSEVPQNLSASRPQDRQFILSSKKLLLSDSGFYLCAWSGSATGELFFGEGSRLTVL.

The CDR3 reads CASSPGGEQPQHF. The CDR3 DNA reads TGTGCCAGCAGTCCAGGGGGCGAGCAGCCCCAGCATTTT. V is TRBV12-3 or TRBV12-4 and J is TRBJ1-5, with TRBD1 matching over 8 bases. J lost 7 bases, V lost 5 bases, and 4 bases had no gene match. This CDR3 spans 13 amino acids.